This TCR beta chain was identified during a study of human T cells and chemical hapten exposure. Study outcomes and limitations: In comparison with controls, expanded TCRs gave rise to a significantly larger number of large CDR3 similarity clusters.

The CDR3 runs to 18 residues. The germline V gene encodes CDR1 SQVTM and CDR2 ANQGSEA. Comments on this clonotype: Antigen specificity is unknown.

TCRdb used MiXCR to reprocess the RACE reads, holding one entry per CDR3 protein. The sample carries some 79,000 distinct CDR3 sequences, 10% recorded once. Noted time point: patch test 2, 6 weeks after DPC sensitization. The treatment here: therapeutic diphenylcyclopropenone sensitization with weekly scalp DPC. The sample was whole blood, taken in connection with sensitization to the hapten diphenylcyclopropenone (DPC). V gene TRBV29-1 combines with J gene TRBJ2-1; 10 bases fit TRBD2. The J call may be incorrect, as the DNA end agrees better with TRBJ2-7. The clonotype was recovered from a woman in her 50s with alopecia areata. Some clones in this sample may be carry-over from other donors' samples. The CDR3 loop reads CSVEANPSGSFLYNEQYF. CDR3 coding DNA: TGCAGCGTTGAAGCTAACCCTAGCGGGAGTTTTCTATACAATGAGCAGTACTTC.